This record covers a single T cell receptor (beta chain). Its antigen remains unidentified. TCRdb analysed the 5' RACE reads with MiXCR anew, one entry per CDR3 protein. Among 520,000 or so distinct CDR3 sequences listed, about 20% were seen once. The CDR3 has 17 amino acids. Germline V CDR1 and CDR2: MNHEY, SVGEGT. V gave up 1 base and J gave up 7 bases, with 20 bases separating them. This specimen comes from a study of identical twins. The study's findings and limits: Cross-sectional statistics underpinned the conclusions; the same donors were not followed. Within cord blood, abundant beta clonotypes carried fewer insertions, but memory repertoires showed no such trend.

The sample was also reused in another study, on T cells expressing NK-cell markers.

The sequence was collected from a woman between 18 and 29 years old in good health. Sample: CD4+ T cells sorted from blood. V usage is TRBV6-2 or TRBV6-3 and J usage is TRBJ2-1; possible D gene TRBD1, 6 bases. CDR3 coding DNA: TGTGCCAGCAGTTACTTCCCAGACCGGGACAATCGTAATGAGCAGTTCTTC. This encodes CASSYFPDRDNRNEQFF.